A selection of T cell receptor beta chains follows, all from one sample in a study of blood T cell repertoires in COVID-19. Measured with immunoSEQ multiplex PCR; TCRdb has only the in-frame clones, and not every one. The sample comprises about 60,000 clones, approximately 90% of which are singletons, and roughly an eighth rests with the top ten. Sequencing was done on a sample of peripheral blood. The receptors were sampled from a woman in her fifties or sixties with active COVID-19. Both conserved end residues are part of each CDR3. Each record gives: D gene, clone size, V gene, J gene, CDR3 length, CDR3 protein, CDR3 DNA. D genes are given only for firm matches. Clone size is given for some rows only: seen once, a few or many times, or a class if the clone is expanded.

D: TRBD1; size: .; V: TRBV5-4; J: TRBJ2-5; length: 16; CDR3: CASSAVAGGYGETQYF; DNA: TGTGCCAGCAGTGCTGTGGCAGGGGGCTATGGGGAGACCCAGTACTTC
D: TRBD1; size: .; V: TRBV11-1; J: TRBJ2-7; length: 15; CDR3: CASSRDRGRSYEQYF; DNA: TGTGCCAGCAGCCGGGACAGGGGGCGCTCCTACGAGCAGTACTTC
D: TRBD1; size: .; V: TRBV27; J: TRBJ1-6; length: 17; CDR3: CASSFYRGPHLNSPLHF; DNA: TGTGCCAGCAGTTTTTACAGGGGCCCGCACCTTAATTCACCCCTCCACTTT
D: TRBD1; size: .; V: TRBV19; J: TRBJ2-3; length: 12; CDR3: CASTGGVDTQYF; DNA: TGTGCCAGTACAGGGGGCGTAGATACGCAGTATTTT
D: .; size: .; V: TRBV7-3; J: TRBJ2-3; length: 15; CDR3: CASSLTLGPTDTQYF; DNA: TGTGCCAGCAGCTTAACCCTTGGGCCCACAGATACGCAGTATTTT
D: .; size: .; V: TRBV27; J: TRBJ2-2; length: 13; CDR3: CASSPLRTGELFF; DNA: TGTGCCAGCAGCCCCTTGCGAACCGGGGAGCTGTTTTTT
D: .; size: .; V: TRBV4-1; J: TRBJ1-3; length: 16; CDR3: CASSQEYTASGNTIYF; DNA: TGCGCCAGCAGCCAAGAATACACAGCCTCTGGAAACACCATATATTTT
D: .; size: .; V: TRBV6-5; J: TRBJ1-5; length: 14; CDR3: CASSRGDSNQPQHF; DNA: TGTGCCAGCAGCAGGGGAGATAGCAATCAGCCCCAGCATTTT
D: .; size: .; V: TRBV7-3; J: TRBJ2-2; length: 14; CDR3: CASSLKLGTGELFF; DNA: TGTGCCAGCAGCTTAAAACTAGGCACCGGGGAGCTGTTTTTT
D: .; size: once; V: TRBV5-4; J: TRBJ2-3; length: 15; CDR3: CASSEPLDPTDTQYF; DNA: TGTGCCAGCAGCGAGCCCCTAGATCCCACAGATACGCAGTATTTT
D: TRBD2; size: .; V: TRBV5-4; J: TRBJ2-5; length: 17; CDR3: CASSLLTSGAHQETQYF; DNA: TGTGCCAGCAGCTTGCTCACTAGCGGGGCTCACCAAGAGACCCAGTACTTC
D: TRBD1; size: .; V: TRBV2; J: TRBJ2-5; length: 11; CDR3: CAGTGAETQYF; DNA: TGTGCCGGGACAGGGGCAGAGACCCAGTACTTC
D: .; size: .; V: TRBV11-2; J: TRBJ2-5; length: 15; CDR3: CASSLNQAKRETQYF; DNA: TGTGCCAGCAGCTTAAATCAGGCCAAACGGGAGACCCAGTACTTC
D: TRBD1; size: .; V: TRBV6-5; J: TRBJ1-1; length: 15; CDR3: CASRPTGGTNTEAFF; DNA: TGTGCCAGCAGACCGACAGGGGGCACGAACACTGAAGCTTTCTTT
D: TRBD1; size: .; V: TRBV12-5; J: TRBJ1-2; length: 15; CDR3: CASGLATGQGYGYTF; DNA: TGTGCTAGTGGTTTGGCTACAGGACAGGGCTATGGCTACACCTTC
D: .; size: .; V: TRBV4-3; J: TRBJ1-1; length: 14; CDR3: CASSQDLLNTEAFF; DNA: TGCGCCAGCAGCCAAGATTTATTGAACACTGAAGCTTTCTTT
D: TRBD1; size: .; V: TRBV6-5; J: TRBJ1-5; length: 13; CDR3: CAIPGQLNQPQHF; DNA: TGTGCCATCCCGGGACAGCTTAATCAGCCCCAGCATTTT
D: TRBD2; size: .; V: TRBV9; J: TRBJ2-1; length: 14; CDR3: CASSEGAGGDEQFF; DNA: TGTGCCAGCAGCGAGGGGGCGGGAGGGGATGAGCAGTTCTTC
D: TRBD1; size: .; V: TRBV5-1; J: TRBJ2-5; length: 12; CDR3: CASFDRVETQYF; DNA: TGCGCCAGCTTCGACAGGGTAGAGACCCAGTACTTC
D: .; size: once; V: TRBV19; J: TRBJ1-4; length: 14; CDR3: CASSPRGPAEKLFF; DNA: TGTGCCAGTAGCCCGCGGGGTCCGGCTGAAAAACTGTTTTTT
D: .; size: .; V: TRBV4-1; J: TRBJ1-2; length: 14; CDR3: CASSLGVGMGGYTF; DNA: TGCGCCAGCAGCCTAGGGGTGGGAATGGGTGGCTACACCTTC
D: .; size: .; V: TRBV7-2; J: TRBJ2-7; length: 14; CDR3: CASSLSRGTYEQYF; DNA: TGTGCCAGCAGCCTCAGCAGGGGAACCTACGAGCAGTACTTC
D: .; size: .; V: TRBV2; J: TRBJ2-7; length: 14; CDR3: CASSEIRGVSEQYF; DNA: TGTGCCAGCAGTGAAATCAGGGGGGTCTCCGAGCAGTACTTC
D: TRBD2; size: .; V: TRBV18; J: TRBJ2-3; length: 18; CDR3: CASSLLGLAGTSTDTQYF; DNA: TGTGCCAGCTCACTTCTCGGACTAGCGGGGACTAGCACAGATACGCAGTATTTT
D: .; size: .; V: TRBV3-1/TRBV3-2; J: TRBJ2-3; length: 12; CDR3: CASSQGVDTQYF; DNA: TGTGCCAGCAGCCAAGGAGTAGATACGCAGTATTTT
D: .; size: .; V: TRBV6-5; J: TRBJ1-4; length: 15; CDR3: CASSFRVATNEKLFF; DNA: TGTGCCAGCAGTTTCCGGGTTGCTACTAATGAAAAACTGTTTTTT
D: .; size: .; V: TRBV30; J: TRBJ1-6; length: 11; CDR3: CAWSVVSPLHF; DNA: TGTGCCTGGAGTGTCGTGTCACCCCTCCACTTT
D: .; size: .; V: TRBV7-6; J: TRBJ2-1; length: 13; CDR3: CASSRTHSGEQFF; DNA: TGTGCCAGCAGCCGAACTCACTCCGGTGAGCAGTTCTTC
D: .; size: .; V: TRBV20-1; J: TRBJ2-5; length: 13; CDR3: CSASSPSHETQYF; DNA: TGCAGTGCTAGTTCGCCTAGTCACGAGACCCAGTACTTC
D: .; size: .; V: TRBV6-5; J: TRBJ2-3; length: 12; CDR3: CASRDREDTQYF; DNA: TGTGCCAGCAGGGACAGAGAAGATACGCAGTATTTT
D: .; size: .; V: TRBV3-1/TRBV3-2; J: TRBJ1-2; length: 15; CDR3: CASSQDVRVNYGYTF; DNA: TGTGCCAGCAGCCAAGATGTCAGGGTCAACTATGGCTACACCTTC
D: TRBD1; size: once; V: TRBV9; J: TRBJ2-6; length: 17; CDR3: CASSVSGTGLWANVLTF; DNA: TGTGCCAGCAGCGTATCCGGGACAGGCCTGTGGGCCAACGTCCTGACTTTC
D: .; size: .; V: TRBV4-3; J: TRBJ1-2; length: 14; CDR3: CASSQEPTGYGYTF; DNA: TGCGCCAGCAGCCAAGAACCAACGGGCTATGGCTACACCTTC
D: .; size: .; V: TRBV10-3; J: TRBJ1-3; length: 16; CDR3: CAISEPLTAPGNTIYF; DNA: TGTGCCATCAGTGAGCCGCTCACTGCCCCTGGAAACACCATATATTTT
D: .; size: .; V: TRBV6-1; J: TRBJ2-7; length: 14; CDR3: CASSEGDNSYEQYF; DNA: TGTGCCAGCAGTGAAGGGGACAACTCCTACGAGCAGTACTTC
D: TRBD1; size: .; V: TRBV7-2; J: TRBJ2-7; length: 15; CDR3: CASSLGGTGQGEQYF; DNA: TGTGCCAGCAGCTTAGGGGGGACAGGCCAGGGGGAGCAGTACTTC